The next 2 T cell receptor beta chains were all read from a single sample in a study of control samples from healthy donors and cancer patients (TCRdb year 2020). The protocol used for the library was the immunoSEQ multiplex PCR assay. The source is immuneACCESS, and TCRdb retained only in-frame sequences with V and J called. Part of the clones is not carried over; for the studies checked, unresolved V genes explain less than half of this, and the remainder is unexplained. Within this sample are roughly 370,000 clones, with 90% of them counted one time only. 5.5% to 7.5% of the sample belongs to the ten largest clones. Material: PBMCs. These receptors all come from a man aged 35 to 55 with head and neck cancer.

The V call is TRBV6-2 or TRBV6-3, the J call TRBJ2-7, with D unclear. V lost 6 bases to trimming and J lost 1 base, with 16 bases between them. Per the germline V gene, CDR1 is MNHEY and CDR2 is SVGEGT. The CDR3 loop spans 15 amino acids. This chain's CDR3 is CASSPIRLVSYEQYF. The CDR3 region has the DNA TGTGCCAGCAGCCCCATCCGTCTGGTGTCCTACGAGCAGTACTTC.

The CDR3 DNA sequence: TGTGCCTGGAGTAGTTGGACAGGGCCAGGGACGGAGGTAGGCGAGACCCAGTACTTC. Translating gives CAWSSWTGPGTEVGETQYF. The chain recombines TRBV30 with TRBJ2-5; 8 bases line up with TRBD1. With V trimmed by 2 bases and J by 5 bases, 22 bases remained unmatched. Germline loops: CDR1 GTSNPN, CDR2 SVGIG (reference sequence). There are 19 residues in the CDR3.